The clone carrying this T cell receptor (beta chain) was recorded many times. Its specificity is not known. These data are taken from a study of CD8 T cells in ankylosing spondylitis. In making TCR beta libraries, quantitative 5'-RACE with molecular barcodes was used. Via MiXCR, TCRdb re-called the 5' RACE reads, giving one row per CDR3 protein. The sample lists 130,000 or so distinct CDR3 sequences; about 7% were seen once. Study results and caveats: Disease-linked clones were found to be CD8+ and relatively rare in peripheral blood. There were earlier reports of some motif variants in reactive arthritis synovial fluid and blood.

Germline V gives CDR1 DFQATT, CDR2 SNEGSKA (reference sequence). Trimming took off 2 bases at V and 0 bases at J, with 3 bases between the two ends. CDR3 length: 12 amino acids. This TCR was sampled from a male donor with ankylosing spondylitis or in good health (not recorded which). The specimen was blood, either unsorted or a sorted T cell fraction (not recorded which). The chain joins TRBV20-1 to TRBJ2-3; D gene unclear. The CDR3 is CSARQSTDTQYF. The CDR3 nucleotides read TGCAGTGCTAGACAGAGCACAGATACGCAGTATTTT.